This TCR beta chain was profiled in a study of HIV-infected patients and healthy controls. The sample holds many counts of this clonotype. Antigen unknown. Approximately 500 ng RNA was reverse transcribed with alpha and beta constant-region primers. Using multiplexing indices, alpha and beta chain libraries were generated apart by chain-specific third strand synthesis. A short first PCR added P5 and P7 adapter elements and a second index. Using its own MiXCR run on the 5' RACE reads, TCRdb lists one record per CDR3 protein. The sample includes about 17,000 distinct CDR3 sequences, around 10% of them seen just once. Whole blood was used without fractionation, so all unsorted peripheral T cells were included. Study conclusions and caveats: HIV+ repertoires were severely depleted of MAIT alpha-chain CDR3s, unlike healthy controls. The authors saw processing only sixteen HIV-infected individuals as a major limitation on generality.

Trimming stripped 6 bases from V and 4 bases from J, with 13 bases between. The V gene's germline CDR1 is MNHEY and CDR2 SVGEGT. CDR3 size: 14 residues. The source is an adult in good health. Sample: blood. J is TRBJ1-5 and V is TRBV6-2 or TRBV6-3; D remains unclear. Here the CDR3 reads CASREGLRNQPQHF. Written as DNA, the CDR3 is TGTGCCAGCAGGGAGGGATTGAGGAATCAGCCCCAGCATTTT.